This TCR beta chain was retrieved from a study of cytomegalovirus exposure and HLA in healthy donors. Germline V gives CDR1 SGHVS, CDR2 FNYEAQ. V was pared by 4 bases and J by 3 bases, with 10 bases between. This CDR3 contains 15 residues. This clone is deemed medium-sized. Profiled with immunoSEQ multiplex PCR; TCRdb holds only in-frame clones, not every one. This table holds 200,000 to 300,000 clones, about 90% found once. The rearrangement uses TRBV7-6 and TRBJ2-6; D is undetermined. The clonotype comes from a young woman in good health and CMV-seronegative. The specimen was PBMCs. The CDR3 sequence: CASSSTISGANVLTF. The DNA of the CDR3 is TGTGCCAGCAGCTCAACTATAAGTGGGGCCAACGTCCTGACTTTC.